This entry describes one T cell receptor beta chain. Its target is unknown. V was trimmed by 4 bases and J by 5 bases, leaving 10 bases between them. This CDR3 is built from 13 residues. Germline V gene sequence: CDR1 LGHNA, CDR2 YSLEER. TCRdb reanalysed the 5' RACE reads using MiXCR and keeps one entry per CDR3 protein. Counted here are around 610,000 distinct CDR3 sequences, roughly 14% occurring once; the ten biggest clones make up about 14%. This sample is drawn from a study of T cells after yellow fever vaccination. Study observations and caveats: Peaking faster, on day 5 versus 15, the secondary response was nonetheless weaker. Although most clonotypes did not, a small share appeared in both CD4 and CD8 compartments. Reappearing after the booster were most of the clones from primary vaccination (almost 97% CD4, around 90% CD8).

Sequencing used PBMCs, obtained on the day of the yellow fever booster vaccination. The J gene is TRBJ2-3, the V gene TRBV4-3, with a possible D match to TRBD2 (6 bases). The source of this sequence is a man aged 25 to 40 who received the YFV17D yellow fever vaccine. CDR3 sequence reads: CASSLRLVDTQYF. For the CDR3, the DNA is TGCGCCAGCAGCCTAAGACTAGTAGATACGCAGTATTTT.